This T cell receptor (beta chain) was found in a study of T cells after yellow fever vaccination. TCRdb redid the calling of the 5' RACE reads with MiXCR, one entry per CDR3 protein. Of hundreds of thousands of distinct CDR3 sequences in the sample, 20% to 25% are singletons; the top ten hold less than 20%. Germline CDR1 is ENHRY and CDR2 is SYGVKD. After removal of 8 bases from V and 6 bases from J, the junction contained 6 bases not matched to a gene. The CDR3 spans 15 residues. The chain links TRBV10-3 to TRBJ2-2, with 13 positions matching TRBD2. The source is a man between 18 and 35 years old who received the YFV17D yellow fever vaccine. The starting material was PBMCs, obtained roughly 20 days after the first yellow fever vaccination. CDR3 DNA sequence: TGTGCCATCCCCGGGACTAGCGGGGTCCCCGGGGAGCTGTTTTTT. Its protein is CAIPGTSGVPGELFF.